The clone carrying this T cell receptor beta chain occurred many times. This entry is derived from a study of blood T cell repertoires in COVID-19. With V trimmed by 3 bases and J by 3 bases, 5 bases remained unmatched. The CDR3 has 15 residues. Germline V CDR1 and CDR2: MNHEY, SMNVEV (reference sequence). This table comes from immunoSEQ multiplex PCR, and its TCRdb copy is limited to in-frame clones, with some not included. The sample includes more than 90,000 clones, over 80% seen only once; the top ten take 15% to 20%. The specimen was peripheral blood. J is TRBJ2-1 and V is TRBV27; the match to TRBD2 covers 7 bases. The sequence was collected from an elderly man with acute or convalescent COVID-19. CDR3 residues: CASSFRAGNYNEQFF. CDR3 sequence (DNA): TGTGCCAGCAGTTTTCGAGCGGGGAACTACAATGAGCAGTTCTTC.